These 5 T cell receptor beta chains were all obtained from the same sample, sequenced in a study of T cells in Graves' hyperthyroidism and ophthalmopathy. Amplification targeted TCR beta CDR3 regions from RNA transcripts. HTBI primers were the set used in a first-round RT-PCR of the TCR CDR3. TCRdb analysed the multiplex PCR reads with MiXCR anew, one entry per CDR3 protein. The table records under 300,000 distinct CDR3 sequences, about 13% of them present only once. The material sequenced was blood. The receptors stem from a woman aged 40 to 50 with Graves' hyperthyroidism.

This clonotype was observed at least ten times. The genes are TRBV5-8 and TRBJ2-7, with D possibly TRBD2 on 5 matching bases. This CDR3 is built from 14 residues. Germline V lookup: CDR1 SGHTS, CDR2 YDEGEE. Trimming removed 1 base at V and 1 base at J, with 9 bases between. Here the CDR3 reads CASSLSGVSYEQYF. The CDR3 nucleotides read TGTGCCAGCAGCTTGAGCGGAGTGTCCTACGAGCAGTACTTC.

This clonotype was found many times. This chain links TRBV12-3 or TRBV12-4 with TRBJ2-7; D uncertain. The CDR3 has 13 amino acids. With 8 bases removed from V and 0 bases from J, the gap between germline ends came to 11 bases. The CDR3 DNA follows: TGTGCCAGCGGCGTACAGAACTCCTACGAGCAGTACTTC. Protein: CASGVQNSYEQYF.

The V call is TRBV28, the J call TRBJ2-7; 9 bases are a match to TRBD1. The CDR3 spans 15 residues. V dropped 7 bases and J dropped 4; count of bases not matched to a gene: 11. Germline V gene sequence: CDR1 MDHEN, CDR2 SYDVKM. The CDR3 bases are TGTGCCAGCAAGATCGGACAGGGGAAAAGGTACGAGCAGTACTTC. The encoded protein is CASKIGQGKRYEQYF.

Details on this clonotype: A much larger clone is a single base away; this may be a read error. The chain is built from TRBV27 and TRBJ1-5, with 7 bases that match TRBD1. The CDR3 covers 13 residues. The ends lost 8 bases at V and 6 bases at J; junction bases unmatched: 7. CDR1 and CDR2 from the germline V gene are MNHEY and SMNVEV (reference sequence). CDR3 nucleotide sequence: TGTGCCAGCGGTCATACAGGGGCTCAGCCCCAGCATTTT. Encoded protein: CASGHTGAQPQHF.

This clonotype was seen ten or more times. The V and J genes are TRBV2 and TRBJ2-7; 7 bases are a match to TRBD2. Germline CDR1 and CDR2: SNHLY and FYNNEI. This CDR3 has 13 residues. J lost 3 bases, V lost 6 bases, and 5 bases had no gene match. CDR3 nucleotides: TGTGCCAGCAGAGCGGGAACTCTCTACGAGCAGTACTTC. Protein product: CASRAGTLYEQYF.